The T cell receptor beta chain under discussion was sequenced for a study of blood T cell repertoires in COVID-19. Assay: immunoSEQ multiplex PCR; the TCRdb copy retains only in-frame clones and omits some. The sample holds roughly 130,000 clones, 86% seen once. The V and J ends lost 3 bases and 4 bases, in that order; junction bases with no gene match: 12. The CDR3 has 16 amino acids. Germline CDR1 reads SGDLS; CDR2 reads YYNGEE. This clone was counted a single time. The chain has TRBV9 and TRBJ2-7, with 8 bases lining up with TRBD1. The clonotype was recovered from a man between 35 and 55 years old with acute or convalescent COVID-19. Sample: peripheral blood. CDR3 nucleotides: TGTGCCAGCAGCGCACGACCGGGACAGGAGGGGTACGAGCAGTACTTC. It yields the protein CASSARPGQEGYEQYF.